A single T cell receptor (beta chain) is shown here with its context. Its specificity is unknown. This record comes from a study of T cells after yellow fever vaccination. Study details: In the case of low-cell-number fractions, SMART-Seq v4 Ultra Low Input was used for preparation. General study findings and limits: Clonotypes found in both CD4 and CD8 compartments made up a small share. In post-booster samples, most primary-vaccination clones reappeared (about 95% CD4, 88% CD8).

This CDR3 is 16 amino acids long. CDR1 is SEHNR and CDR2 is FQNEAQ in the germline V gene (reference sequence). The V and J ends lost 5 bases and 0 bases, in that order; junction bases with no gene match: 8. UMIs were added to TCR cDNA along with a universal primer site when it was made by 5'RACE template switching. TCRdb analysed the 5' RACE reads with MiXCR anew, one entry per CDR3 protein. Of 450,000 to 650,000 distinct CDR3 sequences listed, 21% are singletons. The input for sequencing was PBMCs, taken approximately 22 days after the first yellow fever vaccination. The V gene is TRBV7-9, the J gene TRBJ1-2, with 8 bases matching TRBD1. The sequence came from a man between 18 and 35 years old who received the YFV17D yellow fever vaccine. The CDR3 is CASSLSGQATNYGYTF. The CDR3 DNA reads TGTGCCAGCAGCCTCTCGGGACAGGCGACTAACTATGGCTACACCTTC.